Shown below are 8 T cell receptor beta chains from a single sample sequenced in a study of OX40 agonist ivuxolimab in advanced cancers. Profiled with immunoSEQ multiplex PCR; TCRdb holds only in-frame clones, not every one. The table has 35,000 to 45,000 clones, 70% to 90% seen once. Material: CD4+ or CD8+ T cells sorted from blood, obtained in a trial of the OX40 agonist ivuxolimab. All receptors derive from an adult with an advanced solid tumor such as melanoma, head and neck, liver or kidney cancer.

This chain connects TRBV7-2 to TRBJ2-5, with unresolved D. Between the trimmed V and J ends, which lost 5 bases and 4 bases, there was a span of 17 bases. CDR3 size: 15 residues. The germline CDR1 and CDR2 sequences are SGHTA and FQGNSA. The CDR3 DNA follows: TGTGCCAGCAGCCAAGATCTAGGGCCCCGAGAGACCCAGTACTTC. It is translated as CASSQDLGPRETQYF. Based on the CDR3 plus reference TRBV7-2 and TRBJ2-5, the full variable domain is GAGVSQSPSNKVTEKGKDVELRCDPISGHTALYWYRQSLGQGLEFLIYFQGNSAPDKSGLPSDRFSAERTGGSVSTLTIQRTQQEDSAVYLCASSQDLGPRETQYFGPGTRLLVL.

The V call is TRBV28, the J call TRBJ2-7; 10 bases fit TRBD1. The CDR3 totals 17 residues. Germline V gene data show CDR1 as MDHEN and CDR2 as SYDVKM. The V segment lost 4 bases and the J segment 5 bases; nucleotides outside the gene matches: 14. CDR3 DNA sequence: TGTGCCAGCAGTTCCTGGACAGGGGGGAGTCGTGGGGACGAGCAGTACTTC. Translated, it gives CASSSWTGGSRGDEQYF.

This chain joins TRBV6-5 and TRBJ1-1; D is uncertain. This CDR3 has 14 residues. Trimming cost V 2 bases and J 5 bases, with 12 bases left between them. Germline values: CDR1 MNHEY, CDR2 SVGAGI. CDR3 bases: TGTGCCAGCAGTTACACGGGCCTGGGGACTGAAGCTTTCTTT. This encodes CASSYTGLGTEAFF.

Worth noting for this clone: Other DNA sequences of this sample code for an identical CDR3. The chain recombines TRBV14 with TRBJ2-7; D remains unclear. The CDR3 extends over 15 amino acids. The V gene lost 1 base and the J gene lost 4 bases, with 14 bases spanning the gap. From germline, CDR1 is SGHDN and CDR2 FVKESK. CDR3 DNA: TGTGCCAGCAGCCAAGTTTTCGGGCCGCTTTACGAGCAGTACGTC. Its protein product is CASSQVFGPLYEQYV.

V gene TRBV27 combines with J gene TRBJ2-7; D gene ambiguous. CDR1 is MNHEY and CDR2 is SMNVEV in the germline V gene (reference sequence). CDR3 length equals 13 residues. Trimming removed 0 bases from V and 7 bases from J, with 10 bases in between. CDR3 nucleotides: TGTGCCAGCAGTTTATCCTTGGCTAGGGAGCAGTACTTC. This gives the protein CASSLSLAREQYF.

In nucleotides, the CDR3 is TGTGCCAGCAGCTCGACAGCGTTCCAAGGGGAGACCCAGTACTTC. Encoded protein: CASSSTAFQGETQYF. The genes are TRBV11-2 and TRBJ2-5; D perhaps matches TRBD1 (5 bases). V was clipped by 4 bases and J by 5 bases, with 17 bases between them. CDR1 SGHAT and CDR2 FQNNGV come from the germline V gene. CDR3 length: 15 amino acids.

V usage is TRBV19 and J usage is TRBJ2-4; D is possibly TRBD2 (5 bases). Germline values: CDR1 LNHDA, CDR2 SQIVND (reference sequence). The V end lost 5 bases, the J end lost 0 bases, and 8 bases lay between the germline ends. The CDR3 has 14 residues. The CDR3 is CASSSGLAKNIQYF. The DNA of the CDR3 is TGTGCCAGTAGTTCCGGACTAGCCAAAAACATTCAGTACTTC. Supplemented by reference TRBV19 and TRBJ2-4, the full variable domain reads DGGITQSPKYLFRKEGQNVTLSCEQNLNHDAMYWYRQDPGQGLRLIYYSQIVNDFQKGDIAEGYSVSREKKESFPLTVTSAQKNPTAFYLCASSSGLAKNIQYFGAGTRLSVL.

The CDR3 sequence is CASSVDRNSEKLFF. The CDR3 region has the DNA TGTGCCAGCAGCGTAGACAGGAATAGCGAAAAACTGTTTTTT. The chain recombines TRBV9 with TRBJ1-4, with D possibly matching TRBD1 (5 bases). This CDR3 is 14 amino acids long. The V gene lost 0 bases and the J gene lost 8 bases, with 11 bases spanning the gap. Looked up from germline, CDR1 is SGDLS and CDR2 is YYNGEE.